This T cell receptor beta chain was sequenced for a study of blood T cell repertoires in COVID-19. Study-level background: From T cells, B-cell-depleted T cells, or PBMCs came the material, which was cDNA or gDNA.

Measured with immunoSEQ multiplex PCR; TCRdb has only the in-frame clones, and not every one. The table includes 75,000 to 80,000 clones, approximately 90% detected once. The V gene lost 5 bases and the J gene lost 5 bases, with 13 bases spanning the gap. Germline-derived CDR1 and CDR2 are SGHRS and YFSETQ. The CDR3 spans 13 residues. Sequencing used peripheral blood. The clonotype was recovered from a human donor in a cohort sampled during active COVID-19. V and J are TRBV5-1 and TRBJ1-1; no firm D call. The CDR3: CASRDLGRTEAFF. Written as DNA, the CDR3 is TGCGCCAGCAGGGATTTGGGGAGGACTGAAGCTTTCTTT.